Sequencing of this TCR beta chain was carried out in a study of response to subunit inactivated influenza vaccine listed by TCRdb under 2018. At the level of the whole study: Deep quantitative T cell receptor repertoire profiling was used in the study to track responses to a trivalent subunit inactivated influenza vaccine. The study at large found these results: According to the authors, only a limited number of new T cells may be recruited by each seasonal influenza vaccination.

Library creation used RT-PCR. The sample was run on an Illumina HiSeq 2500. The public reads were reprocessed in TCRdb via fastp at Q25 and MiXCR, keeping in-frame beta chains. CDR3 protein duplicates are merged, each entry listing the most common genes and DNA. The table for this sample lists approximately 520,000 distinct CDR3 sequences; around 25% of them were counted only once. Of the sample, under 2.5% falls within the top ten clones. This clonotype was counted a single time. Its specific antigen is unknown. One base away there is no much larger clone; base qualities are not given. Single-read evidence is weak. The trim is 1 base for V and 1 base for J, with a gap of 10 bases between the germline ends. The CDR3 spans 15 residues, from the cysteine through the phenylalanine. The retained sequence is limited to the CDR3, 45 bases, with the frame set at the first base. The germline V gene supplies CDR1 SGDLS and CDR2 YYNGEE.

Sample: CD4+ T cells sorted from PBMCs, taken 4 to 6 days after vaccination. The source of this sequence is a man between 50 and 59 years old who received an inactivated influenza vaccine. Donor details come from another sample of the same person, matched by shared clones. The chain links TRBV9 with TRBJ2-3, with TRBD2 as a weak D call on 6 bases. The nucleotides are TGTGCCAGCAGCGTAAAGGGCGGGGGCACAGATACGCAGTATTTT. Its translation is CASSVKGGGTDTQYF.